These 6 T cell receptor beta chains were sequenced from one sample in a study of blood T cell repertoires in COVID-19 (dated by TCRdb to 2019 to 2021). To prepare the library, the immunoSEQ multiplex PCR assay was applied. TCRdb obtained this table from immuneACCESS and retained in-frame rearrangements with V and J assigned. These tables miss some clones; where compared with another copy, unresolved V genes account for less than half of the shortfall, and the remainder is unexplained. Present in this sample are about 230,000 clones, 86% of which were seen just once. More than 9% of the sample goes to the ten largest clones. Sequencing was done on a sample of peripheral blood. Receptors originate from a man aged 45-65 years with COVID-19, enrolled during active disease.

V usage is TRBV10-2 and J usage is TRBJ2-1; 11 bases align to TRBD1. Germline CDR1 reads WSHSY; CDR2 reads SAAADI. The CDR3 runs 17 residues. V was pared by 6 bases and J by 2 bases, with 9 bases of the junction left unmatched. The CDR3 DNA sequence: TGCGCCAGCAGGGACAGGGGGCAAGGAAAGACCTACAATGAGCAGTTCTTC. It specifies CASRDRGQGKTYNEQFF.

This clone was observed at least ten times. DNA of the CDR3: TGTGCCAGCAGCCCCCGGGACAGGGGATACACCGGGGAGCTGTTTTTT. Translating gives CASSPRDRGYTGELFF. The chain links TRBV11-3 to TRBJ2-2, with 10 bases matching TRBD1. V trimming: 5 bases; J trimming: 3 bases; junction bases outside the gene matches: 6. The CDR3 runs 16 residues. CDR1 and CDR2 from the germline V gene are SGHNT and YENEEA.

J is TRBJ2-7 and V is TRBV6-5, with TRBD2 as a possible D gene (5 bases). The germline CDR1 and CDR2 sequences are MNHEY and SVGAGI. There are 12 residues in the CDR3. Trimming left V 5 bases short and J 3 bases short, with 8 bases between. The CDR3, as DNA: TGTGCCAGCAGTACAGACTACTACGAGCAGTACTTC. It codes for CASSTDYYEQYF.

The J gene is TRBJ2-3, the V gene TRBV5-1, with TRBD1 matching 7 bases. V gave up 7 bases and J gave up 3 bases; unmatched junction bases: 8. Germline CDR1 and CDR2: SGHRS and YFSETQ. This CDR3 is 14 amino acids long. The CDR3 nucleotides read TGCGCCAGCGCAGGGGGACCACTGACAGATACGCAGTATTTT. This gives the protein CASAGGPLTDTQYF.

The chain is built from TRBV23-1 and TRBJ2-4, with TRBD2 matching 9 bases. TRBV23-1 is treated as an ORF (open reading frame) with a function not yet certain. V shed 4 bases, J shed 6 bases, and the junction held 7 bases outside the gene matches. CDR3 length equals 15 residues. The chain's CDR3 is CASSPLSGRINIQYF. CDR3 nucleotide sequence: TGCGCCAGCAGTCCCCTAAGCGGGAGGATAAACATTCAGTACTTC.

In DNA, the CDR3 is TGTGCCAGCAGCTTAGGCCAGCGTCTTAATAGGAACACTGAAGCTTTCTTT. This gives the protein CASSLGQRLNRNTEAFF. This chain links TRBV5-4 with TRBJ1-1; no clear D. Trimming removed 2 bases from V and 1 base from J, with 18 bases in between. The germline gives CDR1 SGHNT, CDR2 YYREEE (reference sequence). The CDR3 length is 17 residues.